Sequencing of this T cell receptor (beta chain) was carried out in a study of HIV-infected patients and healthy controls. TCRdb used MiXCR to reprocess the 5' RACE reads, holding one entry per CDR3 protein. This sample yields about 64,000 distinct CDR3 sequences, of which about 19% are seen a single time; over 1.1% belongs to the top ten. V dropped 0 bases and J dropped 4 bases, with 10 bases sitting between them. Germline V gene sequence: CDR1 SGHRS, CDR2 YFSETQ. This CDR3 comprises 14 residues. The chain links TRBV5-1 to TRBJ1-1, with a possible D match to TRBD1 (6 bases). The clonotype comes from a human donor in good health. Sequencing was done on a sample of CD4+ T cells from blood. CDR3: CASSLVSQGTEAFF. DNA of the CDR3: TGCGCCAGCAGCTTGGTTTCACAGGGCACTGAAGCTTTCTTT. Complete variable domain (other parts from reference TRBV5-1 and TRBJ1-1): KAGVTQTPRYLIKTRGQQVTLSCSPISGHRSVSWYQQTPGQGLQFLFEYFSETQRNKGNFPGRFSGRQFSNSRSEMNVSTLELGDSALYLCASSLVSQGTEAFFGQGTRLTVV.